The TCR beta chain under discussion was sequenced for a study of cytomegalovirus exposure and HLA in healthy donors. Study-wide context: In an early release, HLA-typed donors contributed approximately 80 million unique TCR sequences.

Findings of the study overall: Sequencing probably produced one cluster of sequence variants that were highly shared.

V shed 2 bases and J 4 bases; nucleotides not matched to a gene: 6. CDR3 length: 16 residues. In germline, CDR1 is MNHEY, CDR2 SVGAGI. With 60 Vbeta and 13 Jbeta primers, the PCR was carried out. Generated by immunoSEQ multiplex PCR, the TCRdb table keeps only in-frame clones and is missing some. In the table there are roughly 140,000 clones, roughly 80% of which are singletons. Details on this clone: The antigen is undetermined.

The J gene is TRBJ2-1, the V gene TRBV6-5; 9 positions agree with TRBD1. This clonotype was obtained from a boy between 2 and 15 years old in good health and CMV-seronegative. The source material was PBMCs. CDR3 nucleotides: TGTGCCAGCAGTTACAGTCCAGGACAGGGGTACAATGAGCAGTTCTTC. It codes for CASSYSPGQGYNEQFF.